This entry lists 27 T cell receptor beta chains sequenced from one sample in a study of shared clonotypes between healthy human individuals. Naivety among CD8 cells was defined by CD45RO negativity and positive CCR7 selection, thereby excluding terminally differentiated effector memory CD45RA+ cells. Sequenced by immunoSEQ multiplex PCR; TCRdb stores in-frame clones only, minus some. The table lists about 2.1 million clones, 93% of them singletons. Sequencing was carried out using naive CD8+ T cells from PBMCs. The origin of the receptors is a man aged 18 to 30 in good health. Some clones in this sample may be carry-over from other donors' samples.

The CDR3: CASSISAGGLDTQYF. CDR3 nucleotide sequence: TGTGCCAGTAGTATATCGGCGGGAGGGCTTGATACGCAGTATTTT. The rearrangement links TRBV19 to TRBJ2-3; 9 nucleotides align to TRBD2. V trimming: 2 bases; J trimming: 6 bases; junction bases outside the gene matches: 6. Germline-derived CDR1 and CDR2 are LNHDA and SQIVND (reference sequence). CDR3 size: 15 residues.

The gene calls are TRBV6-1 and TRBJ2-7, with TRBD2 matching 7 bases. The CDR3 is made up of 15 amino acids. V dropped 3 bases and J dropped 2; count of bases not matched to a gene: 7. Germline values: CDR1 MNHNS, CDR2 SASEGT. Here the CDR3 reads CASSEGLADTYEQYF. For the CDR3, the DNA is TGTGCCAGCAGTGAGGGGCTAGCGGATACCTACGAGCAGTACTTC.

The chain is built from TRBV7-6 and TRBJ2-7; the D is unclear. Germline V gene data show CDR1 as SGHVS and CDR2 as FNYEAQ. The CDR3 sequence is 14 residues long. V gave up 1 base and J gave up 3 bases, with 10 bases separating them. DNA of the CDR3: TGTGCCAGCAGCTTAGGAGCAGACAACTACGAGCAGTACTTC. Encoded protein: CASSLGADNYEQYF.

V gene TRBV7-9 combines with J gene TRBJ1-2; maybe TRBD1 (5 bases). Germline V gene sequence: CDR1 SEHNR, CDR2 FQNEAQ (reference sequence). The CDR3 sequence is 14 residues long. V dropped 1 base and J dropped 3 bases, with 9 bases sitting between them. The CDR3 DNA reads as TGTGCCAGCAGCTTAGACGGGGGACACTATGGCTACACCTTC. Protein: CASSLDGGHYGYTF. The full variable domain, its missing parts supplied by reference TRBV7-9 and TRBJ1-2, is DTGVSQNPRHKITKRGQNVTFRCDPISEHNRLYWYRQTLGQGPEFLTYFQNEAQLEKSRLLSDRFSAERPKGSFSTLEIQRTEQGDSAMYLCASSLDGGHYGYTFGSGTRLTVV.

As for this clone: Distinct nucleotide sequences in the sample also encode this CDR3. The J gene is TRBJ1-2, the V gene TRBV7-9; possibly TRBD1 for D (5 bases). The CDR3 extends over 13 amino acids. The V end was cut by 2 bases, the J end by 5 bases, with 9 bases between. CDR1 is SEHNR, CDR2 FQNEAQ, per germline (reference sequence). The CDR3 sequence is CASSLPTGYGYTF. DNA of the CDR3: TGTGCCAGCAGCTTACCCACAGGTTATGGCTACACCTTC.

This chain links TRBV7-9 with TRBJ2-1; TRBD2 agrees at 13 bases. The J segment lost 12 bases and the V segment lost 5 bases, leaving 16 bases of the junction unmatched. The CDR3 sequence is 17 residues long. CDR1 and CDR2 from the germline V gene are SEHNR and FQNEAQ (reference sequence). Written as DNA, the CDR3 is TGTGCCAGCAGCCCCCGGACTAGCGGGAGTCCAGGTTCTTGGCAGTTCTTC. Residues: CASSPRTSGSPGSWQFF. The full variable domain, its missing parts supplied by reference TRBV7-9 and TRBJ2-1, is DTGVSQNPRHKITKRGQNVTFRCDPISEHNRLYWYRQTLGQGPEFLTYFQNEAQLEKSRLLSDRFSAERPKGSFSTLEIQRTEQGDSAMYLCASSPRTSGSPGSWQFFGPGTRLTVL.

This chain connects TRBV9 to TRBJ1-3; no clear D gene. The CDR3 is 14 residues long. Trimming removed 3 bases at V and 4 bases at J, with 11 bases between. Per germline, CDR1 SGDLS and CDR2 YYNGEE. CDR3 amino acids: CASSARQGGNTIYF. Written as DNA, the CDR3 is TGTGCCAGCAGCGCCCGACAAGGAGGAAACACCATATATTTT.

The V gene is TRBV2, the J gene TRBJ2-1; 7 bases match TRBD2. V lost 4 bases and J lost 3; bases outside the gene matches: 9. The CDR3 covers 16 residues. Germline CDR1 reads SNHLY; CDR2 reads FYNNEI. DNA for the CDR3: TGTGCCAGCAGTGCATTAGCGGGCGGAATCTACAATGAGCAGTTCTTC. It encodes CASSALAGGIYNEQFF.

V is TRBV5-4 and J is TRBJ1-2; 9 nucleotides agree with TRBD1. The CDR3 contains 16 residues. Germline V gives CDR1 SGHNT, CDR2 YYREEE (reference sequence). V was pared by 5 bases and J by 2 bases, with 10 bases of the junction left unmatched. In DNA, the CDR3 is TGTGCCAGCAGTTCCGGGACAGGGCTCCTAAACTATGGCTACACCTTC. Its translation: CASSSGTGLLNYGYTF.

The chain joins TRBV6-5 to TRBJ1-1; no firm D call. CDR1 is MNHEY, CDR2 SVGAGI, per germline. This CDR3 contains 15 residues. V shed 3 bases and J shed 4 bases, with 15 bases lying between them. The CDR3 DNA reads TGTGCCAGCAGTTATTACGGCCCGGCGGTCACTGAAGCTTTCTTT. It is translated as CASSYYGPAVTEAFF.

This clone was observed once. This chain links TRBV25-1 with TRBJ2-4; 7 bases line up with TRBD1. This CDR3 has 15 amino acids. The germline V gene encodes CDR1 MGHDK and CDR2 SYGVNS. J was trimmed by 9 bases and V by 0 bases; bases with no gene match: 8. The CDR3 DNA sequence: TGTGCCAGCAGTGAATATCGGGGCCCAGGGGGCATTCAGTACTTC. Its protein product is CASSEYRGPGGIQYF.

The chain has TRBV19 and TRBJ2-3; a possible D gene is TRBD2 (5 bases). Germline loops: CDR1 LNHDA, CDR2 SQIVND (reference sequence). The length of the CDR3 is 18 residues. The ends were cut back, 6 bases at V and 1 base at J, with 23 bases in the middle. CDR3 sequence reads: CASRKEGDDLSGTDTQYF. CDR3 sequence (DNA): TGTGCCAGTAGAAAAGAGGGAGACGACCTATCCGGCACAGATACGCAGTATTTT.

V usage is TRBV5-1 and J usage is TRBJ1-1; D is undetermined. The CDR3 has 15 residues. The germline V and J ends were trimmed by 0 bases and 1 base, with 10 bases remaining between them. Germline V CDR1 and CDR2: SGHRS, YFSETQ. CDR3: CASSLALIGNTEAFF. The CDR3 region has the DNA TGCGCCAGCAGCTTGGCTTTGATTGGGAACACTGAAGCTTTCTTT.

The chain joins TRBV2 to TRBJ1-2; D is unclear. Per germline, CDR1 SNHLY and CDR2 FYNNEI. V was cut by 3 bases and J by 6 bases, with 11 bases left in between. The CDR3 has 13 residues. The DNA for the CDR3 is TGTGCCAGCAGTGATGGGGTGTCCAATGGCTACACCTTC. Protein product: CASSDGVSNGYTF.

The gene calls are TRBV7-9 and TRBJ2-7; D is uncertain. This CDR3 has 12 residues. The V gene's germline CDR1 is SEHNR and CDR2 FQNEAQ (reference sequence). Trimming shortened V by 5 bases and J by 6 bases, and 11 bases separated the two germline ends. The CDR3 reads CASSTGPFEQYF. The CDR3 DNA follows: TGTGCCAGCAGCACTGGACCTTTCGAGCAGTACTTC.

The V call is TRBV5-1, the J call TRBJ2-7; 7 nucleotides line up with TRBD1. The CDR3 contains 15 residues. CDR1 and CDR2 (germline): SGHRS, YFSETQ. V shed 3 bases and J 0 bases; nucleotides not matched to a gene: 6. The CDR3 sequence is CASSYMTGSSYEQYF. CDR3 nucleotide sequence: TGCGCCAGCAGCTATATGACAGGGAGCTCCTACGAGCAGTACTTC.

The chain employs TRBV7-9 and TRBJ2-7; a possible D gene is TRBD1 (6 bases). The CDR3 length is 14 residues. Germline V CDR1 and CDR2: SEHNR, FQNEAQ (reference sequence). Trimming removed 5 bases from V and 7 bases from J, with 18 bases in between. Here the CDR3 reads CASSVAGASEEQYF. The DNA of the CDR3 is TGTGCCAGCAGCGTGGCAGGGGCGTCGGAGGAGCAGTACTTC.

The chain joins TRBV28 to TRBJ1-2; 12 bases are shared with TRBD1. There are 16 residues in the CDR3. J was trimmed by 7 bases and V by 2 bases; bases with no gene match: 8. CDR1 and CDR2 from the germline V gene are MDHEN and SYDVKM. The CDR3 DNA reads TGTGCCAGCAGTTTAGAAGGGACAGGGGGCGACGGTGGCTACACCTTC. Residues: CASSLEGTGGDGGYTF.

The chain recombines TRBV19 with TRBJ2-7, with 8 nucleotides matching TRBD2. V lost 6 bases and J lost 1; bases outside the gene matches: 5. Germline loops: CDR1 LNHDA, CDR2 SQIVND (reference sequence). The CDR3 totals 14 residues. The CDR3 sequence is CASREAGESYEQYF. CDR3 nucleotide sequence: TGTGCCAGTAGGGAAGCGGGAGAATCCTACGAGCAGTACTTC.

The genes are TRBV29-1 and TRBJ2-1; tentative D call: TRBD2 (5 bases). Germline lookup yields CDR1 SQVTM and CDR2 ANQGSEA. Trimming cost V 7 bases and J 10 bases, with 17 bases left between them. The CDR3 contains 12 residues. DNA of the CDR3: TGCAGCGACCTGGGAACGGGCGGGGAGCAGTTCTTC. It specifies CSDLGTGGEQFF.

The V and J genes are TRBV7-9 and TRBJ1-4, with 9 bases matching TRBD1. CDR3 length: 16 residues. Germline-derived CDR1 and CDR2 are SEHNR and FQNEAQ (reference sequence). The V and J ends lost 4 bases and 6 bases, in that order; junction bases with no gene match: 9. The CDR3 protein is CASSYSPGQGDEKLFF. Here the CDR3 DNA reads TGTGCCAGCAGCTACAGCCCGGGACAGGGAGATGAAAAACTGTTTTTT.

The gene calls are TRBV7-8 and TRBJ2-7; TRBD2 aligns across 11 bases. The CDR3 spans 16 residues. CDR1 is SGHVS and CDR2 is FQNEAQ in the germline V gene. The V segment lost 1 base and the J segment 6 bases; nucleotides outside the gene matches: 8. The CDR3 loop reads CASSLVGTSGRLEQYF. CDR3 DNA: TGTGCCAGCAGCTTAGTAGGTACTAGCGGGAGACTCGAGCAGTACTTC.

The rearrangement links TRBV7-9 to TRBJ2-4, with no clear D. Trimming shortened V by 2 bases and J by 0 bases, and 14 bases separated the two germline ends. CDR3 length equals 17 residues. Germline-derived CDR1 and CDR2 are SEHNR and FQNEAQ (reference sequence). CDR3 loop: CASSLSRALLAKNIQYF. The CDR3 nucleotides are TGTGCCAGCAGCTTAAGCCGGGCTCTGCTAGCCAAAAACATTCAGTACTTC.

The chain joins TRBV30 to TRBJ2-3, with D possibly TRBD2 on 6 matching bases. Between the trimmed V and J ends, which lost 0 bases and 5 bases, there was a span of 15 bases. CDR3 length: 15 amino acids. In germline, CDR1 is GTSNPN, CDR2 SVGIG (reference sequence). CDR3 bases: TGTGCCTGGAGTGTACGCTCTAGGCGGGGAGATACGCAGTATTTT. Protein: CAWSVRSRRGDTQYF.

The rearrangement joins TRBV4-3 to TRBJ2-3, with unresolved D. From germline, CDR1 is LGHNA and CDR2 YSLEER. The CDR3 totals 12 residues. V lost 2 bases, J lost 4 bases, and 4 bases lay in between. The CDR3 nucleotides read TGCGCCAGCAGCCAACGGGCAGATACGCAGTATTTT. It yields the protein CASSQRADTQYF.

The gene calls are TRBV4-1 and TRBJ2-1; tentative D call: TRBD1 (6 bases). Trimming took off 6 bases at V and 3 bases at J, with 15 bases between the two ends. This CDR3 region has 15 residues. Per the germline V gene, CDR1 is MGHRA and CDR2 is YSYEKL. The CDR3 sequence is CASRAIGGNYNEQFF. CDR3 sequence (DNA): TGCGCCAGCAGGGCAATAGGGGGAAACTACAATGAGCAGTTCTTC.

J is TRBJ1-1 and V is TRBV6-1; D unclear. The CDR3 spans 15 residues. Germline V gives CDR1 MNHNS, CDR2 SASEGT. The germline V and J ends were trimmed by 1 base and 5 bases, with 14 bases remaining between them. CDR3 coding DNA: TGTGCCAGCAGTGAAGATTCCTTCGGAGGTACTGAAGCTTTCTTT. Translating it yields CASSEDSFGGTEAFF.